This TCR beta chain came from a study of OX40 agonist ivuxolimab in advanced cancers. Clones were read by immunoSEQ multiplex PCR, and TCRdb kept only the in-frame ones, dropping some. The sample contains some 25,000 clones, nearly 80% of which appear only once. Trimming cost V 5 bases and J 2 bases; bases outside gene matches: 19. The CDR3 spans 20 residues. CDR1 is SGHVS and CDR2 is FQNEAQ in the germline V gene. J is TRBJ2-3 and V is TRBV7-8, with 10 bases aligning to TRBD2. This specimen consisted of CD4+ or CD8+ T cells sorted from blood, obtained in a trial of the OX40 agonist ivuxolimab. This TCR was sampled from an adult with an advanced solid tumor such as melanoma, head and neck, liver or kidney cancer. The CDR3 DNA follows: TGTGCCAGCAGCCCGGTCTGGACTAGCGGACAATTTAATTCCACAGATACGCAGTATTTT. This gives the protein CASSPVWTSGQFNSTDTQYF.